A selection of T cell receptor beta chains follows, all from one sample in a study of blood T cell repertoires in COVID-19. Data came from immunoSEQ multiplex PCR; TCRdb stores just in-frame clones and leaves some out. Here the sample spans over 200,000 clones, approximately 90% being singletons. The material sequenced was PBMCs or T cells enriched from blood (not recorded which). Receptors originate from a young man who had recovered from COVID-19. Each CDR3 is given with its conserved first and last residue. Fields, in order: clone size, J gene, D gene, V gene, CDR3 protein, CDR3 DNA. D genes are given only for firm matches. Size tells how often a clone was seen (once, few, many) or the class of an expanded clone, and some rows leave it out.

. | TRBJ1-4 | . | TRBV5-1 | CASSLTGTNEKLFF | TGCGCCAGCAGCTTGACGGGAACTAATGAAAAACTGTTTTTT
. | TRBJ2-5 | TRBD1 | TRBV18 | CASSRTGTGLQETQYF | TGTGCCAGCTCACGGACCGGGACAGGGCTACAAGAGACCCAGTACTTC
. | TRBJ1-1 | . | TRBV6-5 | CASRIGRLDTEAFF | TGTGCCAGCAGGATAGGCAGGCTGGACACTGAAGCTTTCTTT
. | TRBJ1-2 | . | TRBV27 | CASSLQGLYGYTF | TGTGCCAGCAGTCTTCAGGGCCTCTATGGCTACACCTTC
. | TRBJ1-4 | TRBD1 | TRBV2 | CASRGDSNEKLFF | TGTGCCAGCAGGGGGGACAGTAATGAAAAACTGTTTTTT
once | TRBJ1-4 | . | TRBV5-1 | CASSLDGKTNEKLFF | TGCGCCAGCAGCTTGGACGGGAAGACTAATGAAAAACTGTTTTTT
. | TRBJ1-4 | . | TRBV7-8 | CASSLGFSSNEKLFF | TGTGCCAGCAGCTTAGGCTTCTCCAGTAATGAAAAACTGTTTTTT
. | TRBJ2-3 | TRBD1 | TRBV9 | CASSVGQGVADTQYF | TGTGCCAGCAGCGTGGGACAGGGAGTGGCAGATACGCAGTATTTT
. | TRBJ1-5 | . | TRBV9 | CASSAGGSGSQPQHF | TGTGCCAGCAGCGCGGGGGGTTCGGGGTCTCAGCCCCAGCATTTT
. | TRBJ1-2 | . | TRBV2 | CASSSTNYGYTF | TGTGCCAGCTCTAGTACTAACTATGGCTACACCTTC
. | TRBJ1-4 | TRBD1 | TRBV29-1 | CSVGVQGKLFF | TGCAGCGTTGGCGTACAGGGGAAACTGTTTTTT
few | TRBJ1-1 | . | TRBV9 | CASSGVRETEAFF | TGTGCCAGCAGCGGCGTACGGGAGACTGAAGCTTTCTTT
. | TRBJ2-3 | . | TRBV7-9 | CASSLWTDSTDTQYF | TGTGCCAGCAGCTTATGGACAGACTCCACAGATACGCAGTATTTT
few | TRBJ1-1 | . | TRBV5-1 | CASSPGEGMNTEAFF | TGCGCCAGCAGCCCGGGGGAGGGGATGAACACTGAAGCTTTCTTT
. | TRBJ1-1 | . | TRBV25-1 | CASSETNEAFF | TGTGCCAGCAGTGAGACAAATGAAGCTTTCTTT
. | TRBJ2-7 | TRBD1 | TRBV5-1 | CASSLERTGHYEQYF | TGCGCCAGCAGCTTGGAGAGGACAGGGCACTACGAGCAGTACTTC